These T cell receptor beta chains were read from a single sample in a study of shared clonotypes between healthy human individuals. Profiled with immunoSEQ multiplex PCR; TCRdb holds only in-frame clones, not every one. The sample lists 550,000 to 800,000 clones, 80% to 95% occurring once. The material sequenced was memory CD8+ T cells from PBMCs. These receptor sequences come from a man in his late teens or twenties in good health. Some clones in this sample may be carry-over from other donors' samples. Each CDR3 is given with its conserved first and last residue. A D gene is named only where the DNA matches it firmly. Clone size, where shown, is once, few, many, or a class for clones that have expanded.

TRBV27,.,.,TRBJ1-5,TGTGCCAGCAGTTTACGAGACCCGTGGCAGCCCCAGCATTTT,CASSLRDPWQPQHF
TRBV27,.,.,TRBJ2-6,TGTGCCAGCAGTTTAAGCAGGGCTGGGGCCAACGTCCTGACTTTC,CASSLSRAGANVLTF
TRBV6-5,.,.,TRBJ2-2,TGTGCCAGCTTCTCTCCCGGCGGGGAGCTGTTTTTT,CASFSPGGELFF
TRBV5-6,.,.,TRBJ1-4,TGTGCCAGCACCACCGAACAGGGACGACCGATGAAAAATGAAAAACTGTTTTTT,CASTTEQGRPMKNEKLFF
TRBV7-2,.,.,TRBJ2-5,TGTGCCAGCAGCTTAACCAGGGCGAGAGAGACCCAGTACTTC,CASSLTRARETQYF
TRBV7-2,.,.,TRBJ2-7,TGTGCCAGCAGTTGGGGCAGGTCCTCGAGGGAGCAGTACTTC,CASSWGRSSREQYF
TRBV7-9,.,.,TRBJ1-5,TGTGCCAGCAGCTTAGATCCGTCTCAGCCCCAGCATTTT,CASSLDPSQPQHF
TRBV6-5,TRBD1,.,TRBJ2-1,TGTGCCAGCATCCCGGGACAGCACTACAATGAGCAGTTCTTC,CASIPGQHYNEQFF
TRBV28,TRBD2,.,TRBJ2-1,TGTGCCAGCACAAGCGGGATTTACAATGAGCAGTTCTTC,CASTSGIYNEQFF
TRBV6-6,.,.,TRBJ1-2,TGTGCCAGCAGTTACTCGTTCCCAGTCGATGGCTACACCTTC,CASSYSFPVDGYTF
TRBV7-9,.,.,TRBJ2-5,TGTGCCAGCAGCTTAGCGCTTCACGGTCTCCGAGAGACCCAGTACTTC,CASSLALHGLRETQYF
TRBV20-1,.,.,TRBJ2-7,TGCAGTGCTCCCTGGGGGGTAAGGCAGTACTTC,CSAPWGVRQYF
TRBV4-2,.,.,TRBJ1-1,TGTGCCAGCAGCCCCGGACAAAACCCATACGGGACTGAAGCTTTCTTT,CASSPGQNPYGTEAFF
TRBV9,.,.,TRBJ2-1,TGTGCCAGCAGCGTAAGGGGGGTGGGCGATGAGCAGTTCTTC,CASSVRGVGDEQFF
TRBV6-5,TRBD1,.,TRBJ1-3,TGTGCCAGCAGTTACGGAGGGACAGGGGGAGGAAACACCATATATTTT,CASSYGGTGGGNTIYF
TRBV10-3,.,.,TRBJ2-5,TGTGCCATCAGTGAGCCCGCCGTCAGGGGCCCAGAGACCCAGTACTTC,CAISEPAVRGPETQYF
TRBV4-2,.,.,TRBJ1-2,TGTGCCAGCAGCCAAGATCAGAGGAGGCTCTATGGCTACACCTTC,CASSQDQRRLYGYTF
TRBV29-1,TRBD2,.,TRBJ2-2,TGCAGCATCCTTACTAGCGGGGGCGGGGAGCTGTTTTTT,CSILTSGGGELFF
TRBV15,.,.,TRBJ1-4,TGTGCCACCAGCAGGCTTCCCCTGGACAGCGAAGCTAATGAAAAACTGTTTTTT,CATSRLPLDSEANEKLFF
TRBV6-1,TRBD1,.,TRBJ1-4,TGTGCCAGCAGTGCCCAAAGGACAGGGGGTTATGAAAAACTGTTTTTT,CASSAQRTGGYEKLFF
TRBV2,.,.,TRBJ2-2,TGTGCCAGCCCCCCCGGAGAAAACACCGGGGAGCTGTTTTTT,CASPPGENTGELFF
TRBV28,.,.,TRBJ1-2,TGTGCCAGCAGTGACCTTTGGGACGGTGCCTATGGCTACACCTTC,CASSDLWDGAYGYTF
TRBV10-3,.,.,TRBJ1-4,TGTGCCATCAGTGACCCGACCCAGGCCACATCTGGAAAACTGTTTTTT,CAISDPTQATSGKLFF
TRBV28,.,.,TRBJ2-2,TGTGCCAGCCGAATTCTGAACACCGGGGAGCTGTTTTTT,CASRILNTGELFF
TRBV27,.,few,TRBJ1-5,TGTGCCAGCAGTTCGACGGATTCCAATCAGCCCCAGCATTTT,CASSSTDSNQPQHF
TRBV11-2,TRBD1,.,TRBJ2-5,TGTGCCAGCAGCCCCCGACAGGGGGTCTTGGAGACCCAGTACTTC,CASSPRQGVLETQYF
TRBV7-9,.,.,TRBJ2-3,TGTGCCAGCAGCTCAGATACGCAGTATTTT,CASSSDTQYF
TRBV27,TRBD2,once,TRBJ2-1,TGTGCCAGCAGTCCAGGGACTAGCTACAATGAGCAGTTCTTC,CASSPGTSYNEQFF
TRBV6-5,.,.,TRBJ2-2,TGTGCCAGCAGTTACTGGCAGACCAACACCGGGGAGCTGTTTTTT,CASSYWQTNTGELFF
TRBV27,TRBD2,.,TRBJ2-7,TGTGCCAGTGGCCCCCAGCTAGCGGCCTACTACGAGCAGTACTTC,CASGPQLAAYYEQYF
TRBV28,.,.,TRBJ2-2,TGTGCCAGCAGTTTCGTCCCGGGGGGCGTCACCGGGGAGCTGTTTTTT,CASSFVPGGVTGELFF
TRBV2,TRBD2,.,TRBJ2-3,TGTGCCAGCAGTGGGGCTGTCCTAGCGGGACTTACACATACGCAGTATTTT,CASSGAVLAGLTHTQYF
TRBV7-9,.,once,TRBJ2-1,TGTGCCAGCAGCTTAGGGGGCCAGGGAAGCTATGAGCAGTTCTTC,CASSLGGQGSYEQFF
TRBV30,.,.,TRBJ2-2,TGTGCCTTCACCTCCAGCGGATCGGTCGGGGAGCTGTTTTTT,CAFTSSGSVGELFF
TRBV6-1,.,.,TRBJ2-5,TGTGCCAGCAGTGGCGTTCTGACAGAGTACCAAGAGACCCAGTACTTC,CASSGVLTEYQETQYF
TRBV6-5,TRBD1,.,TRBJ2-3,TGTGCCAGCAGGGACAGGGGGCGCATTACAGATACGCAGTATTTT,CASRDRGRITDTQYF
TRBV28,.,.,TRBJ2-7,TGTGCCAGCAGTTTTTGGGGGAATGTTTTCTACGAGCAGTACTTC,CASSFWGNVFYEQYF
TRBV6-5,.,.,TRBJ1-5,TGTGCCAGCAGTGCCAAAGGGGGAAGCAATCAGCCCCAGCATTTT,CASSAKGGSNQPQHF
TRBV5-1,.,.,TRBJ2-1,TGCGCCAGCAGCTTGGGTAGTCACGGTGAGCAGTTCTTC,CASSLGSHGEQFF
TRBV10-3,TRBD2,.,TRBJ2-7,TGTGCCATCAGTGAGTTAGGGACTAGCGGGAGCTACGAGCAGTACTTC,CAISELGTSGSYEQYF
TRBV7-9,.,.,TRBJ2-2,TGTGCCAGCAGGCAGGGGGGTCTTAACACCGGGGAGCTGTTTTTT,CASRQGGLNTGELFF
TRBV4-1,.,.,TRBJ2-5,TGCGCCAGCAGCCAAGATTTAGTGGGGCGAGGGGGATCGGAGACCCAGTACTTC,CASSQDLVGRGGSETQYF
TRBV13,TRBD1,once,TRBJ2-5,TGTGCCAGCAGTTCGCTCGGACAGGGTTCCCAAGAGACCCAGTACTTC,CASSSLGQGSQETQYF
TRBV4-2,.,.,TRBJ2-5,TGTGCCAGCAGCCAGGGAACAGGCTTCCAAGAGACCCAGTACTTC,CASSQGTGFQETQYF
TRBV28,TRBD1,.,TRBJ2-7,TGTGCCAGCAGACAAACAGGGACAGATGAGCAGTACTTC,CASRQTGTDEQYF
TRBV4-1,.,.,TRBJ2-5,TGCGCCAGCAGCCAAGTAGGGGTCGGCGAGACCCAGTACTTC,CASSQVGVGETQYF
TRBV2,.,.,TRBJ2-2,TGTGCCAGCAGTGAAAGTTGGAACACCGGGGAGCTGTTTTTT,CASSESWNTGELFF
TRBV5-1,.,.,TRBJ2-7,TGCGCCAGCAGCCTCTCCCAGGGACTCGTCTCCCACGAGCAGTACTTC,CASSLSQGLVSHEQYF
TRBV19,.,few,TRBJ1-1,TGTGCCAGTAGCAAATTGACAGTGAACACTGAAGCTTTCTTT,CASSKLTVNTEAFF
TRBV4-1,TRBD1,.,TRBJ2-2,TGCGCCAGCAGCCAAGGTTCCCAGGGGGAGGAGCTGTTTTTT,CASSQGSQGEELFF
TRBV9,.,.,TRBJ2-3,TGTGCCAGCAGCGAGGACCCAAACACAGATACGCAGTATTTT,CASSEDPNTDTQYF
TRBV15,.,.,TRBJ2-3,TGTGCCACCAGCAGAGCGTCAGGGGGCACAGATACGCAGTATTTT,CATSRASGGTDTQYF
TRBV11-2,.,.,TRBJ2-3,TGTGCCAGCAGTCAGACAGGTTGGCTAAGCACAGATACGCAGTATTTT,CASSQTGWLSTDTQYF
TRBV7-8,TRBD2,.,TRBJ2-3,TGTGCCAGCAGCAACGGGGGGGGAAGCACAGATACGCAGTATTTT,CASSNGGGSTDTQYF
TRBV5-8,TRBD1,.,TRBJ1-2,TGTGCCAGCAGCGCAGGCGACAGGGAGGTCTATGGCTACACCTTC,CASSAGDREVYGYTF
TRBV14,.,.,TRBJ2-7,TGTGCCAGCAGCCAAGCCCTGCGGGGCGACTTCAGGTACTTC,CASSQALRGDFRYF
TRBV27,.,.,TRBJ1-5,TGTGCCAGCAGTCCCAATGGTAACAGGGCTCTTGGACAGCCCCAGCATTTT,CASSPNGNRALGQPQHF